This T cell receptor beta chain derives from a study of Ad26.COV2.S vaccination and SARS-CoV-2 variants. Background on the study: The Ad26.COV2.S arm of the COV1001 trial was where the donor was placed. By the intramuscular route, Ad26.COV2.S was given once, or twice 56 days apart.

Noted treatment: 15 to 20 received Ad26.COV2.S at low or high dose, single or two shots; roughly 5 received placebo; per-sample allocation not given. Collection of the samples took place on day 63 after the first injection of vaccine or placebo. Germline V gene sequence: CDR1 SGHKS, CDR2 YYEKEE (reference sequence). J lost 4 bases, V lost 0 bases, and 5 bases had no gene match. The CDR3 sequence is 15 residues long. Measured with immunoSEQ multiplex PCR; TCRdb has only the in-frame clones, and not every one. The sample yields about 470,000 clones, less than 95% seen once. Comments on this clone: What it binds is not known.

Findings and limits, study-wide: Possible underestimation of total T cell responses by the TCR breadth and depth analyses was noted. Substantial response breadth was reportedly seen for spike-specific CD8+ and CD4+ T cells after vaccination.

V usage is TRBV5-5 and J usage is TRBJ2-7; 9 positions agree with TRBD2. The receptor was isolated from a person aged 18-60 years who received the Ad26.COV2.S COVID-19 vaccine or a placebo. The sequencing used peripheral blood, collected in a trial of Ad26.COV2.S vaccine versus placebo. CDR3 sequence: CASSLVSSGKYEQYF. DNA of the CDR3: TGTGCCAGCAGCTTGGTGTCTAGCGGGAAATACGAGCAGTACTTC.